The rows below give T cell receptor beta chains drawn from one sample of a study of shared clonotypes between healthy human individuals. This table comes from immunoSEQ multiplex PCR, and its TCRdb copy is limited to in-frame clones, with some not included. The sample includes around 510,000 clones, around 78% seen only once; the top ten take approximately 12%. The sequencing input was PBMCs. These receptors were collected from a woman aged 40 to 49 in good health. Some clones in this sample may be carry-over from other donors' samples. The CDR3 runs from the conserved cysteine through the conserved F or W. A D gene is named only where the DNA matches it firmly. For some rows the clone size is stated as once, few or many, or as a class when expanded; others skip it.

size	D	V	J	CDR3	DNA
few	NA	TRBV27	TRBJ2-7	CASSLRGYEQYF	TGTGCCAGCAGTTTGAGAGGATACGAGCAGTACTTC
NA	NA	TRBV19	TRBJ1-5	CASRLHNSNQPQHF	TGTGCCAGTAGATTACACAATAGCAATCAGCCCCAGCATTTT
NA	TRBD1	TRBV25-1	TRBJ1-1	CASSESRGQGEYTEAFF	TGTGCCAGCAGTGAATCTAGGGGACAGGGTGAGTACACTGAAGCTTTCTTT
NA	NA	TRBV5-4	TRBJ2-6	CASSLGGTGANVLTF	TGTGCCAGCAGCTTGGGAGGGACTGGGGCCAACGTCCTGACTTTC
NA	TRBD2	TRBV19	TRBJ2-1	CASSRRTSGSQIGVKQFF	TGTGCCAGTAGTAGGAGGACTAGCGGGAGTCAGATAGGTGTGAAGCAGTTCTTC
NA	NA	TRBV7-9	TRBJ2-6	CASSPRGGAGANVLTF	TGTGCCAGCAGCCCACGTGGCGGGGCAGGGGCCAACGTCCTGACTTTC
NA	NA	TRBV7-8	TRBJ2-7	CASSLVSDEQYF	TGTGCCAGCAGCTTAGTTAGTGACGAGCAGTACTTC
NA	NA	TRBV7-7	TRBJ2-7	CASSLGISSYEQYF	TGTGCTAGCAGCCTAGGGATCAGCTCCTACGAGCAGTACTTC
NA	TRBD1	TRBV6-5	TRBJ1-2	CASRGLWDRRYGYTF	TGTGCCAGCAGGGGTCTGTGGGACAGGCGTTATGGCTACACCTTC
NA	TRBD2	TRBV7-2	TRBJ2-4	CASSKTSGIRNIQYF	TGTGCCAGCAGCAAGACTAGCGGGATCCGTAACATTCAGTACTTC
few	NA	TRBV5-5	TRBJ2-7	CASSSTFSYEQYF	TGTGCCAGCAGCTCAACCTTCAGCTACGAGCAGTACTTC
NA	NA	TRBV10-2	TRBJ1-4	CASRPPGAGEKLFF	TGCGCCAGCAGGCCACCCGGGGCAGGCGAAAAACTGTTTTTT
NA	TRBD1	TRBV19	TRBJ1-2	CASSSRGQIYGYTF	TGTGCCAGTAGTAGCCGGGGACAGATCTATGGCTACACCTTC
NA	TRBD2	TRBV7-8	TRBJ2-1	CASSFQGAGGPANEQFF	TGTGCCAGCAGCTTTCAGGGAGCGGGAGGGCCCGCCAATGAGCAGTTCTTC
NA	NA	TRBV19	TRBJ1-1	CASSIYTEAFF	TGTGCCAGTAGTATCTACACTGAAGCTTTCTTT
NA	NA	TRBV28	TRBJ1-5	CATTGSVSPQPQHF	TGTGCCACCACTGGCAGTGTGAGTCCTCAGCCCCAGCATTTT
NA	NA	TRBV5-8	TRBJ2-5	CASSLYSLLETQYF	TGTGCCAGCAGCTTGTATTCACTTCTGGAGACCCAGTACTTC
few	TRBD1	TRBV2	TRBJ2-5	CASQQGSGETQYF	TGTGCCAGCCAACAGGGGTCTGGGGAGACCCAGTACTTC
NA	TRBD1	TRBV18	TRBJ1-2	CASSPLPGQGGPLDYGYTF	TGTGCCAGCTCACCACTACCTGGTCAGGGGGGTCCTCTGGACTATGGCTACACCTTC
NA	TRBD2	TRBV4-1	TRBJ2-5	CASSQPTAGTSGRAYQETQYF	TGCGCCAGCAGCCAACCGACGGCCGGGACTAGCGGGAGGGCATACCAAGAGACCCAGTACTTC
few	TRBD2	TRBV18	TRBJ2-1	CASSILAGGDEQFF	TGTGCCAGCTCTATACTAGCGGGAGGGGACGAGCAGTTCTTC
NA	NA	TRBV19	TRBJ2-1	CASSKENAYNEQFF	TGTGCCAGTAGTAAGGAGAACGCCTACAATGAGCAGTTCTTC
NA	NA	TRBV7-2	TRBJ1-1	CASSFSLGSVGEAFF	TGTGCCAGCAGCTTCTCATTGGGGAGTGTTGGTGAAGCTTTCTTT
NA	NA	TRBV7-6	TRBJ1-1	CASSLVAGMNTEAFF	TGTGCCAGCAGCTTAGTGGCGGGAATGAACACTGAAGCTTTCTTT
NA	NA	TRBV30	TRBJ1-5	CAWSAGTPDQPQHF	TGTGCCTGGAGTGCTGGGACACCAGATCAGCCCCAGCATTTT
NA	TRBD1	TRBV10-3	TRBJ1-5	CAISELAVSRYGTGITQPQHF	TGTGCCATCAGTGAACTCGCAGTGTCGCGGTACGGGACAGGGATAACTCAGCCCCAGCATTTT
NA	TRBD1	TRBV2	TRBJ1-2	CASSRDRGTNGYTF	TGTGCCAGCAGCCGGGACAGGGGAACGAATGGCTACACCTTC
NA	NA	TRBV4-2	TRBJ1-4	CASSQTTAATNEKLFF	TGTGCCAGCAGCCAAACTACAGCTGCAACTAATGAAAAACTGTTTTTT
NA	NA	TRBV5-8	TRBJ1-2	CASSLVQGIILDGYTF	TGTGCCAGCAGCTTGGTCCAGGGCATCATTCTAGATGGCTACACCTTC
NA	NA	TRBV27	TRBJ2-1	CASSPRGGRAGYEQFF	TGTGCCAGCAGTCCGAGAGGTGGTAGGGCGGGATATGAGCAGTTCTTC
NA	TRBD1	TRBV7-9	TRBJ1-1	CASSLFGQATEAFF	TGTGCCAGCAGCTTATTTGGACAGGCAACTGAAGCTTTCTTT
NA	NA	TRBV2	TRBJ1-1	CASNPYRGPTFF	TGTGCCAGCAACCCCTACCGGGGGCCGACTTTCTTT
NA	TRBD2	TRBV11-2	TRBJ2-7	CASKSTSGGYEQYF	TGTGCCAGCAAATCGACTAGCGGGGGCTACGAGCAGTACTTC
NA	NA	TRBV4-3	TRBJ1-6	CASSPGAGDSPLHF	TGCGCCAGCAGCCCCGGAGCAGGGGATTCACCCCTCCACTTT
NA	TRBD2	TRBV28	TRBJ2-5	CASSSSGRSETQYF	TGTGCCAGCAGTTCCAGCGGGAGGAGCGAGACCCAGTACTTC
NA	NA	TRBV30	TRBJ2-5	CAWNRPPAQETQYF	TGTGCCTGGAATCGACCCCCCGCCCAAGAGACCCAGTACTTC
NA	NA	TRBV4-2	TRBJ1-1	CASSQDGNTEAFF	TGTGCCAGCAGCCAAGATGGGAACACTGAAGCTTTCTTT
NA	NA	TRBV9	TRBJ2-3	CASSVGWSDTQYF	TGTGCCAGCAGCGTAGGCTGGTCCGATACGCAGTATTTT
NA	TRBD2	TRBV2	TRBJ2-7	CASRPRTSGSSEQYF	TGTGCCAGCAGGCCTAGGACTAGCGGGAGTTCCGAGCAGTACTTC
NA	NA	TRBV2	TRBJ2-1	CASRPWGNEQFF	TGTGCCAGTAGACCATGGGGCAATGAGCAGTTCTTC
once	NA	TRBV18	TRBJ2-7	CASSPSRLDSYEQYF	TGTGCCAGCTCACCATCCAGACTAGATTCCTACGAGCAGTACTTC
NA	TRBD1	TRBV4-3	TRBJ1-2	CASSRSTGDGYGYTF	TGCGCCAGCAGCCGATCGACAGGGGACGGCTATGGCTACACCTTC
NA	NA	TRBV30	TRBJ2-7	CAWSVTGSTYEQYF	TGTGCCTGGAGTGTGACAGGTTCGACCTACGAGCAGTACTTC
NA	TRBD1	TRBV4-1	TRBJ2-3	CASSHRDSRPPDTQYF	TGCGCCAGCAGCCACCGGGACAGTAGACCTCCGGATACGCAGTATTTT
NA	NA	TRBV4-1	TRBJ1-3	CASSPNRVTGNTIYF	TGCGCCAGCAGCCCGAACAGGGTTACTGGAAACACCATATATTTT
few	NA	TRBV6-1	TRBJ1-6	CASSELSGSNSPLHF	TGTGCCAGCAGTGAGTTATCGGGGTCTAATTCACCCCTCCACTTT
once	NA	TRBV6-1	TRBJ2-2	CASREQVPNTGELFF	TGTGCCAGCAGAGAACAGGTGCCGAACACCGGGGAGCTGTTTTTT
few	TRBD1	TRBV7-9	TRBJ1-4	CASSPPPGQGNEKLFF	TGTGCCAGCAGCCCGCCTCCGGGACAGGGTAATGAAAAACTGTTTTTT
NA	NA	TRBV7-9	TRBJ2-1	CASSLGPNNEQFF	TGTGCCAGCAGCTTGGGTCCAAACAATGAGCAGTTCTTC
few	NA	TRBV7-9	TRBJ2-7	CASSSVTVGYEQYF	TGTGCCAGCAGCTCCGTTACCGTAGGGTACGAGCAGTACTTC